The 17 T cell receptor beta chains below were found in one sample sequenced in a study of T-cell reconstitution after alpha-beta-depleted transplantation in children. This sample's TCRbeta library carried unique molecular identifier barcodes. TCRdb reanalysed the PCR reads using MiXCR and keeps one entry per CDR3 protein. The table records some 200,000 distinct CDR3 sequences, 6.3% of them present only once. Sequences were derived from PBMCs, sampled before TCRalphabeta/CD19-depleted stem cell transplant. The receptors here all came from a girl in the first two years of life with combined immunodeficiency, due to receive a stem cell transplant.

A remark on this clonotype: This may be a read error, as it is one base from a much larger clone. The chain has TRBV7-3 and TRBJ2-7; unclear D gene. With 0 bases removed from V and 5 bases from J, the gap between germline ends came to 17 bases. Looked up from germline, CDR1 is SGHTA and CDR2 is FQGTGA. The CDR3 has 16 residues. This chain's CDR3 is CASSLTLRQASHEQYF. The CDR3 DNA follows: TGTGCCAGCAGCTTAACTTTGAGACAAGCATCCCACGAGCAGTACTTC.

This clonotype has at least ten counts. V usage is TRBV7-8 and J usage is TRBJ2-7; 13 bases match TRBD2. Trimming at V came to 4 bases and at J to 3 bases, leaving 6 bases not matched to a gene. CDR3 length equals 16 residues. CDR1 SGHVS and CDR2 FQNEAQ come from the germline V gene. The CDR3 DNA follows: TGTGCCAGCAGCTCCTCGGGACTAGCGGGGTTCTACGAGCAGTACTTC. Translating it yields CASSSSGLAGFYEQYF.

This clonotype occurred many times. The chain joins TRBV11-2 to TRBJ2-1; 10 bases match TRBD2. This CDR3 comprises 21 residues. Germline V gene lookup returns CDR1 SGHAT and CDR2 FQNNGV. J lost 5 bases, V lost 0 bases, and 19 bases had no gene match. This CDR3 is CASSLEGLWGLAMADNNEQFF. CDR3 DNA: TGTGCCAGCAGCTTAGAGGGACTGTGGGGACTAGCGATGGCCGACAACAATGAGCAGTTCTTC. Variable domain in full (rest from reference TRBV11-2 and TRBJ2-1): EAGVAQSPRYKIIEKRQSVAFWCNPISGHATLYWYQQILGQGPKLLIQFQNNGVVDDSQLPKDRFSAERLKGVDSTLKIQPAKLEDSAVYLCASSLEGLWGLAMADNNEQFFGPGTRLTVL.

This clonotype appeared many times. The chain combines TRBV28 with TRBJ2-7, with D perhaps matching TRBD1 (6 bases). The length of the CDR3 is 18 residues. Germline loops: CDR1 MDHEN, CDR2 SYDVKM. The V end lost 6 bases, the J end lost 7 bases, and 31 bases lay between the germline ends. CDR3 DNA: TGTGCCAGCAGCTTACCGGGACACCCTACCAACACACATGGGGAGCAGTACTTC. This gives the protein CASSLPGHPTNTHGEQYF.

This clonotype came up many times. The rearrangement uses TRBV7-2 and TRBJ2-5; possibly TRBD1 for D (5 bases). Trimming stripped 3 bases from V and 5 bases from J, with 13 bases between. CDR1 and CDR2 from the germline V gene are SGHTA and FQGNSA. The CDR3 runs 14 residues. Here the CDR3 DNA reads TGTGCCAGCAGCTTTCAAGGGGTTGGGGAGACCCAGTACTTC. This codes for CASSFQGVGETQYF.

This clonotype has at least ten counts. The chain links TRBV4-3 to TRBJ2-2; the D is unclear. The CDR3 runs to 16 residues. CDR1 is LGHNA, CDR2 YSLEER, per germline. The V and J ends lost 0 bases and 5 bases respectively, with 13 bases between them. The chain's CDR3 is CASSQDRLGGTGELFF. Written as DNA, the CDR3 is TGCGCCAGCAGCCAAGATCGTTTGGGTGGGACCGGGGAGCTGTTTTTT.

This clonotype was seen at least ten times. V and J are TRBV29-1 and TRBJ2-7, with 14 bases lining up with TRBD2. J gave up 7 bases and V 4 bases, and 12 bases lay outside the gene matches. There are 16 residues in the CDR3. Germline CDR1 is SQVTM and CDR2 is ANQGSEA. The CDR3 coding sequence is TGCAGCGTTGGAACTAAAAGACTAGCGGGAGGGACAGAGCAGTACTTC. This codes for CSVGTKRLAGGTEQYF.

This clonotype was found many times. The chain combines TRBV12-5 with TRBJ1-5, with TRBD1 matching 7 bases. Germline V gene lookup returns CDR1 LGHNT and CDR2 FRNRAP. Trimming removed 2 bases from V and 4 bases from J; junction bases left unmatched: 5. This CDR3 spans 15 amino acids. The CDR3 protein is CASGLSGTANQPQHF. DNA of the CDR3: TGTGCTAGTGGTTTGTCCGGGACAGCTAATCAGCCCCAGCATTTT.

This clonotype occurred many times. This chain joins TRBV11-2 and TRBJ2-1; D gene uncertain. The V end lost 0 bases, the J end lost 5 bases, and 11 bases lay between the germline ends. From germline, CDR1 is SGHAT and CDR2 FQNNGV. The CDR3 sequence is 15 residues long. CDR3 in DNA: TGTGCCAGCAGCTTAGAAGGTCTAGGGAACAATGAGCAGTTCTTC. This translates into CASSLEGLGNNEQFF.

A few counts support this clonotype. The rearrangement joins TRBV28 to TRBJ2-7; TRBD1 agrees at 7 bases. The germline gives CDR1 MDHEN, CDR2 SYDVKM. Trimming removed 6 bases from V and 4 bases from J; junction bases left unmatched: 9. This CDR3 is 14 amino acids long. This CDR3 reads CASRPRGLGYEQYF. DNA of the CDR3: TGTGCCAGCAGGCCGAGGGGGCTCGGGTACGAGCAGTACTTC.

This clonotype was recorded many times. The rearrangement uses TRBV20-1 and TRBJ2-5; 11 bases fit TRBD2. Germline CDR1 is DFQATT and CDR2 is SNEGSKA (reference sequence). Trimming removed 0 bases from V and 5 bases from J; junction bases left unmatched: 17. The CDR3 consists of 19 residues. The CDR3 DNA reads as TGCAGTGCTAGAGATGTTTGGTCTAGCGGGGGGCTGGGAGGGGAGACCCAGTACTTC. As protein: CSARDVWSSGGLGGETQYF.

In its sample, this clonotype was seen many times. V gene TRBV20-1 combines with J gene TRBJ1-4; weak D call: TRBD1 (6 bases). V was clipped by 4 bases and J by 5 bases, with 20 bases between them. Germline lookup yields CDR1 DFQATT and CDR2 SNEGSKA (reference sequence). CDR3 length: 16 residues. CDR3 sequence (DNA): TGCAGTGCTACGGGGGCAGGGTCAGTACGGAATGAAAAACTGTTTTTT. Its translation is CSATGAGSVRNEKLFF.

This clonotype was seen at least ten times. The chain couples TRBV7-8 to TRBJ2-7; TRBD2 matches 7 bases. The CDR3 is made up of 17 amino acids. V dropped 1 base and J dropped 6; count of bases not matched to a gene: 15. Germline V gives CDR1 SGHVS, CDR2 FQNEAQ. The chain's CDR3 is CASSLGVWRELTAEQYF. The CDR3 DNA sequence: TGTGCCAGCAGCTTAGGGGTATGGCGGGAGTTAACTGCCGAGCAGTACTTC.

This clonotype was recorded at least ten times. The CDR3 sequence is CATSRDLGTGSEQYF. CDR3 DNA sequence: TGTGCCACCAGCAGAGATTTGGGTACAGGGAGCGAGCAGTACTTC. The chain couples TRBV15 to TRBJ2-7; TRBD1 might be the D (6 bases). The ends were cut back, 0 bases at V and 6 bases at J, with 15 bases in the middle. The germline CDR1 and CDR2 sequences are LNHNV and YYDKDF (reference sequence). CDR3 length equals 15 residues.

This clonotype appeared many times. V usage is TRBV7-2 and J usage is TRBJ2-7, with 7 nucleotides matching TRBD1. Looked up from germline, CDR1 is SGHTA and CDR2 is FQGNSA. The CDR3 has 14 residues. After removal of 2 bases from V and 7 bases from J, the junction contained 8 bases not matched to a gene. CDR3 loop: CASSLRQGMREQYF. The CDR3 DNA follows: TGTGCCAGCAGCTTACGACAGGGAATGAGGGAGCAGTACTTC.

This clonotype was observed many times. The chain has TRBV7-9 and TRBJ2-1; D is possibly TRBD1 (5 bases). Germline CDR1 reads SEHNR; CDR2 reads FQNEAQ (reference sequence). Trimming shortened V by 5 bases and J by 3 bases, and 17 bases separated the two germline ends. The CDR3 is 16 residues long. CDR3 sequence: CASSPLGGHHYNEQFF. The CDR3 DNA sequence: TGTGCCAGCAGCCCATTGGGCGGACACCACTACAATGAGCAGTTCTTC.

This clonotype appeared many times. This CDR3 reads CASSYDSDEQYF. The CDR3 DNA follows: TGTGCCAGCAGTTACGACAGCGACGAGCAGTACTTC. V is TRBV5-4 and J is TRBJ2-7; D possibly corresponds to TRBD1 (5 bases). The CDR3 has 12 amino acids. Deletions cut 5 bases from V and 5 bases from J, with 11 bases between. The germline V gene encodes CDR1 SGHNT and CDR2 YYREEE (reference sequence).